This T cell receptor (beta chain) was sequenced for a study of blood T cell repertoires in COVID-19. For the study at large: The United States, Italy and Spain provided the acute and convalescent COVID-19 samples. In each case, the material was cDNA or gDNA derived from T cells, B-cell-depleted T cells, or PBMCs.

Authors' analysis steps: From reference gene primer amplification, estimates of nucleated cell counts were derived. The data were produced by immunoSEQ multiplex PCR, yet TCRdb's version contains in-frame clones alone and is incomplete. That table furnishes V, J and clone size, whereas the DNA furnished D and trimming. Altogether about 230,000 clones are present, roughly 85% being singletons, with the ten largest covering approximately 2.6%. The CDR3 length is 16 residues. Germline assignment: CDR1 SGHDT and CDR2 YYEEEE. The ends lost 4 bases at V and 3 bases at J; junction bases unmatched: 8. The chain carries TRBV5-6 and TRBJ1-2; 11 bases map to TRBD1. The receptor's source is a woman aged 70-85 years with active or convalescent COVID-19. The specimen was peripheral blood. The CDR3 region is CASSLVGQGADYGYTF. The CDR3 coding sequence is TGTGCCAGCAGCCTTGTAGGACAGGGGGCTGACTATGGCTACACCTTC.